This T cell receptor (beta chain) was identified during a study of shared clonotypes between healthy human individuals. Turning to the study itself: The composition of the donors was two women and a few men aged 18 to 49.

This clone was counted only a few times. Running of the assay took place at deep level. The input for sorted-subset replicate PCRs was approximately 210 ng DNA, tens of thousands of T cell genomes. The method was immunoSEQ multiplex PCR; TCRdb's version includes in-frame clones alone and lacks a portion of them. The profile shows about 820,000 clones, 80% to 95% of them singletons. V lost 5 bases and J 1 base, leaving 12 bases between the germline ends. The CDR3 runs 14 residues. Germline CDR1 SNHLY, CDR2 FYNNEI. Selected positively for CCR7 and CD45RO-negative, naive CD8 cells excluded terminally differentiated effector memory CD45RA+ cells. The donors were all Caucasian adults (living in Nashville, Tennessee).

The source material was naive CD8+ T cells sorted from blood. The sequence came from a man younger than 40 in good health. V usage is TRBV2 and J usage is TRBJ2-7, with a tentative D call TRBD1 (5 bases). The CDR3 nucleotides read TGTGCCAGCAGTTCTACAGGTGGGTCCTACGAGCAGTACTTC. Protein: CASSSTGGSYEQYF. Using reference TRBV2 and TRBJ2-7 for the parts outside the CDR3, the full variable domain is EPEVTQTPSHQVTQMGQEVILRCVPISNHLYFYWYRQILGQKVEFLVSFYNNEISEKSEIFDDQFSVERPDGSNFTLKIRSTKLEDSAMYFCASSSTGGSYEQYFGPGTRLTVT.